A few counts support the clone carrying this T cell receptor (beta chain). This record comes from a study of beta chain features in type 1 diabetes. CDR3 length: 14 amino acids. Germline V gene data show CDR1 as SGHRS and CDR2 as YFSETQ. Losses at the gene ends were 2 bases for V and 7 bases for J; bases not matched to a gene: 5. Expressed TCRB transcripts were sequenced after all isolated RNA was converted to cDNA. Clones were sequenced by immunoSEQ multiplex PCR, and TCRdb holds only the in-frame ones, with some missing. The repertoire holds 200,000 to 250,000 clones, with about 30% as singletons. The sample consisted of central memory CD4+ T cells from blood. This chain links TRBV5-1 with TRBJ2-4, with 8 bases identical to TRBD1. The receptor comes from a young man in good health. The CDR3 here is CASSLGQGDNIQYF. Here the CDR3 DNA reads TGCGCCAGCAGCTTAGGACAGGGTGACAACATTCAGTACTTC.